One sample yielded the 29 T cell receptor beta chains listed below, sequenced in a study of T cells expressing NK-cell markers. TCRdb re-called the 5' RACE reads; every CDR3 protein appears as one record, without DNA. This listing includes over 250,000 distinct CDR3 sequences. The sequenced material came from blood T cells: a sorted CD56 or NKG2C T cell subset, CD4+ or CD8+ T cells, or bulk PBMC T cells (not recorded which). The receptors stem from a woman between 18 and 75 years old in good health.

The J gene is TRBJ2-3, the V gene TRBV21-1; checking the TCRdb D call of TRBD1 is not possible without DNA. TRBV21-1 is a pseudogene segment. This CDR3 contains 16 residues. CDR3 in amino acids: CARDGGVPRLQDTQYF.

The chain couples TRBV5-4 to TRBJ1-1; without DNA, the TCRdb call of TRBD1 cannot be checked. There are 15 residues in the CDR3. The germline CDR1 and CDR2 sequences are SGHNT and YYREEE (reference sequence). CDR3 sequence reads: CAFESEQGLGTEAFF.

V and J are TRBV5-5 and TRBJ2-5; without DNA, the TCRdb call of TRBD1 cannot be checked. Germline CDR1 and CDR2: SGHKS and YYEKEE (reference sequence). The CDR3 covers 16 residues. CDR3 protein: CASSPGTGTRGETQYF. Based on the CDR3 plus reference TRBV5-5 and TRBJ2-5, the full variable domain is DAGVTQSPTHLIKTRGQQVTLRCSPISGHKSVSWYQQVLGQGPQFIFQYYEKEERGRGNFPDRFSARQFPNYSSELNVNALLLGDSALYLCASSPGTGTRGETQYFGPGTRLLVL.

This chain connects TRBV2 to TRBJ1-5; TCRdb outputs TRBD1, but without DNA this stays unchecked. There are 15 residues in the CDR3. Germline CDR1 is SNHLY and CDR2 is FYNNEI. The CDR3 sequence is CASRAQGIPDQPQHF.

The V call is TRBV18, the J call TRBJ2-5; TCRdb indicates TRBD2, and absent DNA this call remains unverified. Germline V CDR1 and CDR2: KGHSH, LQKENI. This CDR3 has 16 amino acids. CDR3: CASSPELLALYETQYF. Combining the CDR3 with reference TRBV18 and TRBJ2-5 gives the whole variable domain NAGVMQNPRHLVRRRGQEARLRCSPMKGHSHVYWYRQLPEEGLKFMVYLQKENIIDESGMPKERFSAEFPKEGPSILRIQQVVRGDSAAYFCASSPELLALYETQYFGPGTRLLVL.

J is TRBJ2-5 and V is TRBV6-1; checking the TCRdb D call of TRBD2 is not possible without DNA. Germline-derived CDR1 and CDR2 are MNHNS and SASEGT. The CDR3 is 13 residues long. The CDR3 here is CASSRGEGGTQYF.

The V and J genes are TRBV25-1 and TRBJ2-1. The CDR3 is 13 residues long. Germline V gene sequence: CDR1 MGHDK, CDR2 SYGVNS. CDR3 protein: CASGVHVMGEQFF.

V usage is TRBV3-1 and J usage is TRBJ2-1. CDR1 is LGHDT and CDR2 is YNNKEL in the germline V gene (reference sequence). This CDR3 comprises 17 residues. The chain's CDR3 is CASSQGDTGSSYNEQFF.

The chain links TRBV6-1 to TRBJ1-1; the TCRdb D gene call, TRBD1, has no DNA to confirm it. The CDR3 has 15 residues. Germline loops: CDR1 MNHNS, CDR2 SASEGT. Here the CDR3 reads CASSAIRGEGTEAFF.

The genes are TRBV7-2 and TRBJ1-2; TCRdb lists TRBD1, though no DNA is available to test this call. This CDR3 is 16 amino acids long. The germline gives CDR1 SGHTA, CDR2 FQGNSA. The CDR3 loop reads CASSLRRSTGPGGYTF.

The rearrangement uses TRBV28 and TRBJ2-7; TCRdb's assignment of TRBD1 cannot be checked, as there is no DNA. The CDR3 extends over 14 amino acids. Germline V gene lookup returns CDR1 MDHEN and CDR2 SYDVKM. CDR3 protein: CAIAPGGSSYEQYF.

This chain connects TRBV6-1 to TRBJ2-2. This CDR3 is built from 18 residues. Germline loops: CDR1 MNHNS, CDR2 SASEGT. This CDR3 is CASSTTAHAYGVTGELFF.

CDR3 protein: CASSWAGTHVLNSPLHF. The V and J genes are TRBV7-2 and TRBJ1-6; the TCRdb D gene call, TRBD1, has no DNA to confirm it. CDR3 length equals 17 residues. Germline-derived CDR1 and CDR2 are SGHTA and FQGNSA.

The chain is built from TRBV7-8 and TRBJ2-5; TCRdb calls TRBD2, which cannot be checked without DNA. The CDR3 runs 15 residues. CDR1 and CDR2 (germline): SGHVS, FQNEAQ. The chain's CDR3 is CASSYSGGPGETQYF.

The chain couples TRBV18 to TRBJ2-1; TCRdb outputs TRBD1, but without DNA this stays unchecked. In germline, CDR1 is KGHSH, CDR2 LQKENI. The CDR3 spans 14 residues. The CDR3 protein is CASSPGTGVNEQFF.

The chain links TRBV7-9 to TRBJ1-4; the TCRdb D gene call, TRBD1, has no DNA to confirm it. The CDR3 loop spans 14 amino acids. Germline-derived CDR1 and CDR2 are SEHNR and FQNEAQ (reference sequence). The CDR3 region is CASSLDSRNEKLFF.

The chain uses TRBV23-1 and TRBJ1-5; TCRdb's assignment of TRBD1 cannot be checked, as there is no DNA. TRBV23-1 carries the ORF label, with uncertain function. The CDR3 totals 15 residues. CDR3 in amino acids: CASSQSQGFLGPQHF.

The CDR3 loop reads CASSPVKSDTQYF. V gene TRBV11-3 combines with J gene TRBJ2-3. The length of the CDR3 is 13 residues. Germline-derived CDR1 and CDR2 are SGHNT and YENEEA.

The chain employs TRBV6-2 or TRBV6-3 and TRBJ1-1; TCRdb picks TRBD1, but there is no DNA to check that call. This CDR3 region has 16 residues. CDR1 and CDR2 from the germline V gene are MNHEY and SVGEGT. CDR3: CASSYWGGKMNTEAFF.

V and J are TRBV12-3 or TRBV12-4 and TRBJ1-2; TCRdb's assignment of TRBD1 cannot be checked, as there is no DNA. This CDR3 region has 14 residues. CDR3 amino acids: CASSPGTGGYGYTF.

This chain links TRBV20-1 with TRBJ1-6. Germline CDR1 is DFQATT and CDR2 is SNEGSKA (reference sequence). This CDR3 spans 13 amino acids. The CDR3 here is CSALGTLNSPLHF.

The genes are TRBV20-1 and TRBJ2-3; the D call from TCRdb, TRBD2, cannot be confirmed without DNA. The CDR3 is 14 residues long. Germline values: CDR1 DFQATT, CDR2 SNEGSKA (reference sequence). The CDR3 loop reads CSARGPQGRDTQYF.

The chain couples TRBV6-1 to TRBJ1-1; the D gene TCRdb calls, TRBD1, cannot be checked with no DNA. The CDR3 spans 14 residues. Germline CDR1 reads MNHNS; CDR2 reads SASEGT. The CDR3 region is CASSEGTLNTEAFF.

The chain carries TRBV5-1 and TRBJ1-4. Germline V lookup: CDR1 SGHRS, CDR2 YFSETQ. This CDR3 is built from 14 residues. CDR3 loop: CASSLHSTNEKLFF.

The V call is TRBV7-2, the J call TRBJ1-5; TCRdb selects TRBD1, and the lack of DNA leaves this call unchecked. CDR1 is SGHTA, CDR2 FQGNSA, per germline. The CDR3 is made up of 14 amino acids. CDR3 residues: CASSFGQGNQPQHF.

This chain connects TRBV25-1 to TRBJ1-6; TCRdb selects TRBD1, and the lack of DNA leaves this call unchecked. CDR1 and CDR2 (germline): MGHDK, SYGVNS. This CDR3 is 14 amino acids long. CDR3 protein: CASNPGQGNSPLHF.

The genes are TRBV4-2 and TRBJ1-2; TCRdb's D gene call, TRBD1, goes unchecked for lack of DNA. This CDR3 has 15 residues. Germline CDR1 and CDR2: LGHNA and YNFKEQ. This CDR3 is CASSHRTGGHYGYTF.

The V and J genes are TRBV29-1 and TRBJ2-1; absent DNA, TCRdb's TRBD2 call cannot be checked. The CDR3 extends over 13 amino acids. The germline V gene encodes CDR1 SQVTM and CDR2 ANQGSEA. CDR3 sequence reads: CSARLAGGGEQFF.

The chain is built from TRBV12-3 or TRBV12-4 and TRBJ2-1; checking the TCRdb D call of TRBD2 is not possible without DNA. The CDR3 runs to 15 residues. The CDR3 loop is CASSLTASGVGEQFF.